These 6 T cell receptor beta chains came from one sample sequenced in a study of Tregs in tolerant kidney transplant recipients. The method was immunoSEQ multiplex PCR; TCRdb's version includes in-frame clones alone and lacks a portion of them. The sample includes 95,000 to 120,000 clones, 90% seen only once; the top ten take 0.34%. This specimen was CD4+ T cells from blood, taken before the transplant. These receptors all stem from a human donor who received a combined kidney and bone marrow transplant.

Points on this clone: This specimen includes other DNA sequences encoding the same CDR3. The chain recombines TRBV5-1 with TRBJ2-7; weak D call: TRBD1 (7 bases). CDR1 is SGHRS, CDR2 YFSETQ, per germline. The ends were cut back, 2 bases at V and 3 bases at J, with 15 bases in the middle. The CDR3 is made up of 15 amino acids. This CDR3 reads CASSLGGTANYEQYF. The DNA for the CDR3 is TGCGCCAGCAGCTTAGGGGGGACAGCAAACTACGAGCAGTACTTC. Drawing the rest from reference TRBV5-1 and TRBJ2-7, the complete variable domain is KAGVTQTPRYLIKTRGQQVTLSCSPISGHRSVSWYQQTPGQGLQFLFEYFSETQRNKGNFPGRFSGRQFSNSRSEMNVSTLELGDSALYLCASSLGGTANYEQYFGPGTRLTVT.

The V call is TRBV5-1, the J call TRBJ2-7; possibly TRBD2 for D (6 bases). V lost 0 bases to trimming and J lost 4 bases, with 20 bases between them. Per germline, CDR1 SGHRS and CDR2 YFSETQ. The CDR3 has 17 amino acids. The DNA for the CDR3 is TGCGCCAGCAGCTTGGTGGGGGGATGGGGCAGTGGATACGAGCAGTACTTC. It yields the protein CASSLVGGWGSGYEQYF.

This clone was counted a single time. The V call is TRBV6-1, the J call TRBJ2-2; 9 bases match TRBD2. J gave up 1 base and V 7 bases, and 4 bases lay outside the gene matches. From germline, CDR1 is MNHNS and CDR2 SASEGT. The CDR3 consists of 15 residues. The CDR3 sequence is CASKGLAGNTGELFF. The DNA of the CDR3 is TGTGCCAGCAAGGGACTAGCAGGGAACACCGGGGAGCTGTTTTTT.

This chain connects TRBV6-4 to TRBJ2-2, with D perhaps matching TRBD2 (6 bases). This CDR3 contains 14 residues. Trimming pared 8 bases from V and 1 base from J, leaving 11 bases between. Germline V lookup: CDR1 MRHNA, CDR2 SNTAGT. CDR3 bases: TGTGCCAGCCAAAGGACTAAGAACACCGGGGAGCTGTTTTTT. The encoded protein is CASQRTKNTGELFF.

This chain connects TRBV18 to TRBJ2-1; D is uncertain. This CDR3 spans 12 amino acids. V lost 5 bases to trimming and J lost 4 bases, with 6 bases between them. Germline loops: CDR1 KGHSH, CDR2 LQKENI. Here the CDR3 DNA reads TGTGCCAGCTCAATACTATACAATGAGCAGTTCTTC. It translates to CASSILYNEQFF.

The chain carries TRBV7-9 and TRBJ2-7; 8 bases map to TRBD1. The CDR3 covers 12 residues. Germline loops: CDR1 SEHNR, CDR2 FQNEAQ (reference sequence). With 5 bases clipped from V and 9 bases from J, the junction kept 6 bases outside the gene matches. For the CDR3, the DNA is TGTGCCAGCAGCCCCCAAGGACAGGGGCAGTACTTC. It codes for CASSPQGQGQYF.